The 20 T cell receptor beta chains listed next were all sequenced from one sample in a study of read filtering for tumor transcriptome and immune sequencing. The library was built from about 400 ng RNA with molecular barcoded adaptors for alpha/delta and beta/gamma chains. TCRdb re-derived calls from the reads in MiXCR, one entry per CDR3 protein. The data hold tens of thousands of distinct CDR3 sequences, with around 21% observed a single time. The sample consisted of a population of CD138-negative cells sorted from bone marrow. The receptors were gathered from a donor aged 40 or over with multiple myeloma.

The table lists this clonotype with many counts. This chain connects TRBV5-1 to TRBJ2-4; D is unresolved. CDR1 SGHRS and CDR2 YFSETQ come from the germline V gene. The V gene lost 4 bases and the J gene lost 5 bases, with 19 bases spanning the gap. This CDR3 has 16 amino acids. The CDR3 region is CASSPRSGSGQNIQYF. CDR3 sequence (DNA): TGCGCCAGCAGCCCGAGGTCCGGTTCCGGCCAAAACATTCAGTACTTC.

This clonotype was counted ten times or more. The chain uses TRBV15 and TRBJ2-7, with TRBD1 matching over 7 bases. The CDR3 is 15 amino acids. The V and J ends lost 1 base and 1 base, in that order; junction bases with no gene match: 4. The germline CDR1 and CDR2 sequences are LNHNV and YYDKDF (reference sequence). Written as DNA, the CDR3 is TGTGCCACCAGCAGAGTGGAGACAGGGTCCTACGAGCAGTACTTC. It specifies CATSRVETGSYEQYF.

This clonotype has at least ten counts. The chain is built from TRBV20-1 and TRBJ2-5; D perhaps matches TRBD1 (6 bases). Trimming took off 5 bases at V and 4 bases at J, with 17 bases between the two ends. Germline V gene lookup returns CDR1 DFQATT and CDR2 SNEGSKA (reference sequence). This CDR3 is built from 14 residues. The CDR3: CSADAGVRAETQYF. As DNA, the CDR3 is TGCAGTGCTGACGCAGGGGTCCGGGCAGAGACCCAGTACTTC.

This clonotype was seen ten or more times. V usage is TRBV5-1 and J usage is TRBJ2-6; the D gene is possibly TRBD2 (7 bases). V shed 4 bases and J shed 0 bases, with 14 bases lying between them. Germline V gene data show CDR1 as SGHRS and CDR2 as YFSETQ. The CDR3 extends over 17 amino acids. The DNA for the CDR3 is TGCGCCAGCAGCCCTGGGGGGGGCGACTCTGGGGCCAACGTCCTGACTTTC. Amino acid sequence: CASSPGGGDSGANVLTF.

Of note for this clonotype: This may be a read error, as it is one base from a much larger clone. Because the CDR3 is missing its conserved closing phenylalanine or tryptophan, this is likely a read error. The V gene is TRBV20-1, the J gene TRBJ2-1; no reliable D call. The CDR3 is made up of 12 amino acids. Germline V gene lookup returns CDR1 DFQATT and CDR2 SNEGSKA (reference sequence). V dropped 1 base and J dropped 8 bases, with 9 bases sitting between them. The CDR3 DNA reads as TGCAGTGCTAGAGGTGGCGTCGATGAGCAGTTCATC. Encoded protein: CSARGGVDEQFI.

The J gene is TRBJ1-1, the V gene TRBV7-9; D unresolved. This CDR3 region has 14 residues. Germline loops: CDR1 SEHNR, CDR2 FQNEAQ (reference sequence). Trimming took off 1 base at V and 0 bases at J, with 6 bases between the two ends. The CDR3 DNA reads TGTGCCAGCAGCTTAGATTTGGTGAACACTGAAGCTTTCTTT. This encodes CASSLDLVNTEAFF. Variable domain in full (rest from reference TRBV7-9 and TRBJ1-1): DTGVSQNPRHKITKRGQNVTFRCDPISEHNRLYWYRQTLGQGPEFLTYFQNEAQLEKSRLLSDRFSAERPKGSFSTLEIQRTEQGDSAMYLCASSLDLVNTEAFFGQGTRLTVV.

Details on this clonotype: Given a much more abundant clone one base away, this may be a read error. The rearrangement links TRBV29-1 to TRBJ2-3; TRBD2 aligns across 8 bases. The length of the CDR3 is 15 residues. Unmatched junction bases numbered 13, after V lost 7 bases and J lost 4 bases. In germline, CDR1 is SQVTM, CDR2 ANQGSEA. The CDR3 DNA reads TGCAGCGCTGTGAAAGCGGCGACTAGCGCAGATACGCAGTATTTT. Protein product: CSAVKAATSADTQYF.

This clonotype was detected many times. The J gene is TRBJ1-2, the V gene TRBV3-1; possible D gene TRBD1, 6 bases. The CDR3 is made up of 13 amino acids. The germline V gene encodes CDR1 LGHDT and CDR2 YNNKEL (reference sequence). Trimming took 1 base from V and 6 from J, leaving 9 bases between them. CDR3 bases: TGTGCCAGCAGCCAAGTCCAGGGGAATGGCTACACCTTC. Residues: CASSQVQGNGYTF.

This clonotype was detected ten times or more. The chain employs TRBV7-3 and TRBJ1-5; tentative D call: TRBD1 (6 bases). Per germline, CDR1 SGHTA and CDR2 FQGTGA. Trimming removed 6 bases at V and 1 base at J, with 13 bases between. The CDR3 is made up of 15 amino acids. CDR3 in DNA: TGTGCCAGCAGACGCCACAGGGTCAGCAATCAGCCCCAGCATTTT. It is translated as CASRRHRVSNQPQHF.

There are many counts of this clonotype. Its ends do not fully match the called genes, so a read error is possible. This chain links TRBV29-1 with TRBJ2-7, with 7 positions matching TRBD1. This CDR3 is 16 amino acids long. From germline, CDR1 is SQVTM and CDR2 ANQGSEA. CDR3 protein: CSVEVRTGTALHPRHF. CDR3 DNA sequence: TGCAGCGTTGAAGTCAGAACCGGGACAGCCTTGCATCCGAGGCACTTC.

This clonotype occurred many times. The chain has TRBV20-1 and TRBJ2-1, with D possibly being TRBD2 (6 bases). CDR3 length equals 13 residues. Germline V gene sequence: CDR1 DFQATT, CDR2 SNEGSKA (reference sequence). With 3 bases removed from V and 4 bases from J, the gap between germline ends came to 10 bases. The CDR3 protein is CSASRAGYNEQFF. For the CDR3, the DNA is TGCAGTGCTAGCAGGGCGGGGTACAATGAGCAGTTCTTC.

This clonotype has ten or more counts. The chain links TRBV5-5 to TRBJ2-3; 10 bases align to TRBD2. CDR3 length: 15 residues. The trim removed 4 bases at V and 4 bases at J, leaving 6 bases unmatched. Germline assignment: CDR1 SGHKS and CDR2 YYEKEE (reference sequence). Here the CDR3 reads CASSRTSGNSDTQYF. DNA for the CDR3: TGTGCCAGCAGCCGTACTAGCGGGAATTCAGATACGCAGTATTTT.

This clonotype was recorded at least ten times. The chain joins TRBV7-9 to TRBJ2-2; no firm D call. V lost 6 bases to trimming and J lost 5 bases, with 10 bases between them. The CDR3 contains 13 residues. The germline V gene has CDR1 SEHNR and CDR2 FQNEAQ (reference sequence). In DNA, the CDR3 is TGTGCCAGCAGATCGACCGTAACCGGGGAGCTGTTTTTT. Translating gives CASRSTVTGELFF.

Many counts were recorded for this clonotype. The V and J genes are TRBV19 and TRBJ2-2; tentatively, D is TRBD1 (6 bases). V lost 8 bases to trimming and J lost 6 bases, with 28 bases between them. The CDR3 runs to 18 residues. Germline V gives CDR1 LNHDA, CDR2 SQIVND (reference sequence). CDR3 nucleotides: TGTGCCAGTGGTAGTCCCAGTAGGGGGACCGCCGGGGCCGGGGAGCTGTTTTTT. Translated, it gives CASGSPSRGTAGAGELFF.

This clonotype was counted a few times. The chain couples TRBV7-8 to TRBJ2-7; perhaps TRBD2 as D (5 bases). This CDR3 region has 17 residues. V lost 2 bases to trimming and J lost 0 bases, with 17 bases between them. Germline assignment: CDR1 SGHVS and CDR2 FQNEAQ. The CDR3 DNA reads TGTGCCAGCAGCTTATGGGGTACTAGTCAGAGCTCCTACGAGCAGTACTTC. It encodes CASSLWGTSQSSYEQYF. Looking up the rest from reference TRBV7-8 and TRBJ2-7 gives the full variable domain: GAGVSQSPRYKVAKRGQDVALRCDPISGHVSLFWYQQALGQGPEFLTYFQNEAQLDKSGLPSDRFFAERPEGSVSTLKIQRTQQEDSAVYLCASSLWGTSQSSYEQYFGPGTRLTVT.

This clonotype was observed at least ten times. J is TRBJ2-7 and V is TRBV20-1; unclear D gene. Germline lookup yields CDR1 DFQATT and CDR2 SNEGSKA (reference sequence). CDR3 size: 10 residues. The V gene lost 4 bases and the J gene lost 7 bases, with 8 bases spanning the gap. CDR3 DNA: TGCAGTGCTACCTGGCGGGAGCAGTACTTC. Translated, it gives CSATWREQYF.

This clonotype was counted ten times or more. This chain connects TRBV30 to TRBJ2-7; the D gene is possibly TRBD1 (5 bases). The V gene's germline CDR1 is GTSNPN and CDR2 SVGIG (reference sequence). The CDR3 covers 12 residues. V lost 0 bases, J lost 6 bases, and 9 bases lay in between. The CDR3 reads CAWSVQQVEQYF. CDR3 bases: TGTGCCTGGAGTGTACAACAGGTCGAGCAGTACTTC.

The chain recombines TRBV7-9 with TRBJ2-2; TRBD1 agrees at 8 bases. Germline trimming cut 4 bases from V and 1 base from J; bases unmatched to any gene: 2. Per the germline V gene, CDR1 is SEHNR and CDR2 is FQNEAQ (reference sequence). The CDR3 is 15 residues long. CDR3 loop: CASSSGQGNTGELFF. As DNA, the CDR3 is TGTGCCAGCAGCTCCGGACAGGGGAACACCGGGGAGCTGTTTTTT.

As to this clonotype: The germline gene is not matched at one end of the junction; a read error may be the cause. The rearrangement uses TRBV29-1 and TRBJ2-7; D may correspond to TRBD1 or TRBD2 (5 bases each). Germline CDR1 is SQVTM and CDR2 is ANQGSEA. This CDR3 has 15 residues. CDR3 sequence (DNA): TGCAGCGTTCGTAGTGGTCAAGATCGGGGCTACAAGCAGTACTTC. This encodes CSVRSGQDRGYKQYF.

Many counts were recorded for this clonotype. The rearrangement joins TRBV6-6 to TRBJ2-1; TRBD1 might be the D (7 bases). Trimming took 5 bases from V and 9 from J, leaving 14 bases between them. Germline values: CDR1 MNHNY, CDR2 SVGAGI (reference sequence). The CDR3 length is 13 residues. The CDR3, as DNA: TGTGCCAGCAGTCCCCAGGGGGAGGCTGAGCAGTTCTTC. Translated, it gives CASSPQGEAEQFF.